This T cell receptor (beta chain) was recorded in a study of cytomegalovirus exposure and HLA in healthy donors. Across the study: Inside one of the first data releases sat 75 million to 100 million unique TCRs taken from HLA-typed donors.

From germline, CDR1 is KGHSH and CDR2 LQKENI. Trimming took 0 bases from V and 0 from J, leaving 6 bases between them. This CDR3 has 15 residues. Regarding the study as a whole: The authors later found most CMV-associated TCR beta chains appeared HLA-restricted. Later on, an analysis showed TCR association rates differing by HLA locus, with DRB1 the most and HLA-C the fewest. TCR beta sequences numbering around 15,000 were associated with HLA alleles at 0.05 false discovery rate in a later analysis.

The PCR ran on 60 Vbeta and 13 Jbeta primers. Libraries were prepared by immunoSEQ multiplex PCR; TCRdb keeps only in-frame clonotypes and omits some of them. The sample consists of approximately 89,000 clones, about two thirds of them appearing once. Notes on this clone: Its specificity is not known.

The gene calls are TRBV18 and TRBJ1-3, with no clear D. Input material: PBMCs. The receptor was derived from a woman aged 30 to 39 in good health and CMV-seropositive. The CDR3 loop reads CASSPPQYSGNTIYF. The CDR3 DNA sequence: TGTGCCAGCTCACCACCGCAGTACTCTGGAAACACCATATATTTT.